These T cell receptor beta chains were read from a single sample in a study of blood T cell repertoires in COVID-19. Data came from immunoSEQ multiplex PCR; TCRdb stores just in-frame clones and leaves some out. Of under 300,000 clones in the sample, about 80% were seen once. Sequencing used peripheral blood. The receptors stem from a woman of 80 years or more with acute or convalescent COVID-19. Each CDR3 is given with its conserved first and last residue. The order of the fields is J gene, V gene, D gene, clone size, CDR3 DNA, CDR3 protein. The D gene is left open where the match is weak. Expanded clones get a size class; other rows say once, few or many, or leave the size out.

j_gene: TRBJ2-2; v_gene: TRBV27; d_gene: -; abundance: -; CDR3nt: TGTGCCAGCAGTTTGTGGGGGGCCCGGGGGGCCACCACCGGGGAGCTGTTTTTT; CDR3aa: CASSLWGARGATTGELFF
j_gene: TRBJ2-7; v_gene: TRBV6-5; d_gene: TRBD2; abundance: -; CDR3nt: TGTGCCAGCAGTTACGGGATAGCGGGGGGCTCCTACGAGCAGTACTTC; CDR3aa: CASSYGIAGGSYEQYF
j_gene: TRBJ1-2; v_gene: TRBV6-5; d_gene: TRBD1; abundance: -; CDR3nt: TGTGCCAGCAGTCCCTCCGGGACAGGGAGTATTGGCTACACCTTC; CDR3aa: CASSPSGTGSIGYTF
j_gene: TRBJ2-5; v_gene: TRBV12-3/TRBV12-4; d_gene: -; abundance: -; CDR3nt: TGTGCCAGCAGTTTAGGTCAAAAAGAGACCCAGTACTTC; CDR3aa: CASSLGQKETQYF
j_gene: TRBJ1-2; v_gene: TRBV5-1; d_gene: -; abundance: -; CDR3nt: TGCGCCAGCAGCTGGCCGCTAAGGGGGTCCTCGCGACAGAGTAACTATGGCTACACCTTC; CDR3aa: CASSWPLRGSSRQSNYGYTF
j_gene: TRBJ1-2; v_gene: TRBV2; d_gene: TRBD1; abundance: few; CDR3nt: TGTGCCAGCAGTGGGCTACAGGGGGTTGGTGGCTACACCTTC; CDR3aa: CASSGLQGVGGYTF
j_gene: TRBJ1-5; v_gene: TRBV19; d_gene: -; abundance: few; CDR3nt: TGTGCCAGTAGTATACAGGGAAGGTTGGGTCGTACGAGCAATCAGCCCCAGCATTTT; CDR3aa: CASSIQGRLGRTSNQPQHF
j_gene: TRBJ2-5; v_gene: TRBV19; d_gene: TRBD2; abundance: -; CDR3nt: TGTGCCAGTAGTATAGCGGGGGGAGAGACCCAGTACTTC; CDR3aa: CASSIAGGETQYF
j_gene: TRBJ2-5; v_gene: TRBV3-1/TRBV3-2; d_gene: TRBD1; abundance: -; CDR3nt: TGTGCCAGCAGCCAGGGACAGGGGTCGATGGAGACCCAGTACTTC; CDR3aa: CASSQGQGSMETQYF
j_gene: TRBJ1-3; v_gene: TRBV6-1; d_gene: TRBD1; abundance: -; CDR3nt: TGTGCCAGCAGTGAAGCGCTTTACCAGGGGGGCTCTGGAAACACCATATATTTT; CDR3aa: CASSEALYQGGSGNTIYF
j_gene: TRBJ2-5; v_gene: TRBV12-3/TRBV12-4; d_gene: -; abundance: -; CDR3nt: TGTGCCAGCAGCTCGGTCGGGACCCAGTACTTC; CDR3aa: CASSSVGTQYF
j_gene: TRBJ2-3; v_gene: TRBV28; d_gene: TRBD1; abundance: -; CDR3nt: TGTGCCAGCAGCTTGGACAGGAGCACAGATACGCAGTATTTT; CDR3aa: CASSLDRSTDTQYF
j_gene: TRBJ1-2; v_gene: TRBV27; d_gene: TRBD1; abundance: -; CDR3nt: TGTGCCAGCAGCAGGGACAGGGGTGATGGCTACACCTTC; CDR3aa: CASSRDRGDGYTF
j_gene: TRBJ2-1; v_gene: TRBV30; d_gene: -; abundance: -; CDR3nt: TGTGCCTGGAGTGTATTGAGGGCGGCGGGTGAGCAGTTCTTC; CDR3aa: CAWSVLRAAGEQFF
j_gene: TRBJ2-1; v_gene: TRBV5-6; d_gene: TRBD1; abundance: -; CDR3nt: TGTGCCAGCAGCGGGACAGGGCCCGAGAATGAGCAGTTCTTC; CDR3aa: CASSGTGPENEQFF
j_gene: TRBJ1-5; v_gene: TRBV24-1; d_gene: -; abundance: -; CDR3nt: TGTGCCACCAGTGATCCAACCGGGACACCCAATCAGCCCCAGCATTTT; CDR3aa: CATSDPTGTPNQPQHF
j_gene: TRBJ2-7; v_gene: TRBV30; d_gene: TRBD2; abundance: -; CDR3nt: TGTGCCTGGGGCGGCAGCCGTGGGGCTAGCGGGGGATACGAGCAGTACTTC; CDR3aa: CAWGGSRGASGGYEQYF
j_gene: TRBJ1-6; v_gene: TRBV5-4; d_gene: -; abundance: -; CDR3nt: TGTGCCAGCAGCTTGGAAGCGGGGAACAATTCACCCCTCCACTTT; CDR3aa: CASSLEAGNNSPLHF
j_gene: TRBJ1-4; v_gene: TRBV19; d_gene: TRBD1; abundance: once; CDR3nt: TGTGCCAGTAGCTCGACAGGGGCAGCTAATGAAAAACTGTTTTTT; CDR3aa: CASSSTGAANEKLFF
j_gene: TRBJ2-7; v_gene: TRBV12-3/TRBV12-4; d_gene: TRBD2; abundance: once; CDR3nt: TGTGCCAGCACTGCCCGAGCGGGGGGAATGTACTTC; CDR3aa: CASTARAGGMYF
j_gene: TRBJ2-3; v_gene: TRBV7-8; d_gene: TRBD2; abundance: -; CDR3nt: TGTGCCAGCAGCTTAGAGGTAGCGGGGGGTTTGCCCGACCCGAGCACAGATACGCAGTATTTT; CDR3aa: CASSLEVAGGLPDPSTDTQYF
j_gene: TRBJ2-1; v_gene: TRBV7-7; d_gene: TRBD2; abundance: -; CDR3nt: TGTGCTAGCAGCTACTCCCGGGGGGGCGAGCAGTTCTTC; CDR3aa: CASSYSRGGEQFF